This TCR beta chain was recorded in a study of blood T cells in healthy people across ages. The sample holds a few counts of this clonotype. Primed by a sample-barcoded 5' primer and a J-beta primer mix, a second PCR proceeded for roughly 6 to 12 cycles. TCRdb re-analysed the 5' RACE reads in MiXCR, keeping a single row per CDR3 protein. The sample lists fewer than 2 million distinct CDR3 sequences, roughly two fifths occurring once. The sequenced material came from blood. The clonotype originates from a human donor in good health.

This chain's CDR3 is CASSYAGTEKAFF. The CDR3 bases are TGTGCCAGCAGTTACGCGGGGACAGAAAAAGCTTTCTTT. This chain joins TRBV6-5 and TRBJ1-1, with 7 bases fitting TRBD1. V was clipped by 2 bases and J by 9 bases; unmatched bases: 6. The CDR3 totals 13 residues. Germline assignment: CDR1 MNHEY and CDR2 SVGAGI.